This TCR beta chain was sequenced for a study of CD8 T cells in ankylosing spondylitis. Study results and limitations: Characteristic, it appeared, of ankylosing spondylitis blood was a TCR beta motif of 7 or 8 highly homologous variants. As reported, disease-linked clones showed significant enrichment in matched ankylosing spondylitis synovial fluid.

In its sample, this clonotype was seen a few times. The antigen is not known. TCRdb re-analysed the 5' RACE reads in MiXCR, keeping a single row per CDR3 protein. In the table there are 100,000 to 150,000 distinct CDR3 sequences, about a sixth of which are singletons. CDR1 is SEHNR, CDR2 FQNEAQ, per germline (reference sequence). The CDR3 totals 16 residues. Trimming cost V 0 bases and J 7 bases, with 18 bases left between them. The gene calls are TRBV7-9 and TRBJ1-1; D call uncertain. Sequenced input: blood, either unsorted or a sorted T cell fraction (not recorded which). This clonotype was sampled from a male donor with ankylosing spondylitis. CDR3 in DNA: TGTGCCAGCAGCTTAGCGAGTACGGCGCTGGCTGGTGAAGCTTTCTTT. Translated: CASSLASTALAGEAFF.